The sample holds a few counts of the clone carrying this T cell receptor (beta chain). Its antigen is not known. CDR3 size: 15 residues. Trimming left V 2 bases short and J 9 bases short, with 14 bases between. Germline V gives CDR1 SEHNR, CDR2 FQNEAQ (reference sequence). This sample stems from a study of cytomegalovirus exposure and HLA in healthy donors. Study-wide results and limits: Specificity of a few CMV-associated chains for CMV antigens was verified in vitro.

TCRdb keeps only in-frame clones here, not all; method: immunoSEQ multiplex PCR. In the table there are 200,000 to 250,000 clones, around 87% of which are singletons. The sample was PBMCs. The origin of this receptor is a man between 18 and 29 years old in good health and CMV-seronegative. The V gene is TRBV7-9, the J gene TRBJ1-6; D perhaps matches TRBD1 (6 bases). DNA of the CDR3: TGTGCCAGCAGCTTAACAACAGGGAAAGCTTCACCCCTCCACTTT. This codes for CASSLTTGKASPLHF.